This T cell receptor beta chain was sequenced for a study of regulatory T cells in long-lasting Graves disease. Through Arm-PCR of CDR3 regions and iRepertoire HTBI primers, TCR beta libraries were built. TCRdb independently ran MiXCR on the multiplex PCR reads; one entry per CDR3 protein. Of hundreds of thousands of distinct CDR3 sequences in the sample, roughly 21% are singletons; the top ten hold roughly 7%. The time point was: persistent/refractory GD, antithyroid drugs over 5 years with positive TRAb. The authors made the TCR library using RNA they extracted from PBMCs. V lost 7 bases, J lost 3 bases, and 12 bases lay in between. This CDR3 is built from 13 residues. Germline CDR1 reads SGHNT; CDR2 reads YENEEA. This clonotype was seen many times.

The chain joins TRBV11-3 to TRBJ1-1, with a tentative D call TRBD1 (6 bases). This sequence originates from a female donor with Graves disease. The sample here was peripheral blood mononuclear cells (PBMCs), taken when the disease was refractory, from a patient treated with antithyroid drugs. CDR3 region: CASTGGRYTEAFF. The CDR3 DNA sequence: TGTGCCAGCACCGGGGGGCGGTACACTGAAGCTTTCTTT.